The source of this TCR beta chain is a study of blood T cell repertoires in COVID-19. Original handling: Amplification of reference gene primers was used by the study to estimate nucleated cell counts. Assay: immunoSEQ multiplex PCR; the TCRdb copy retains only in-frame clones and omits some. V and J calls and clone size are those listed in that table; D and trimming were worked out from the DNA. The sample has over 150,000 clones; roughly 87% are singletons. Participant-given clinical history determined each cohort assignment. The germline CDR1 and CDR2 sequences are SGHRS and YFSETQ. Trimming removed 3 bases at V and 1 base at J, with 14 bases between. The CDR3 is 17 residues long.

This TCR was sampled from a woman aged 45-65 years who had recovered from COVID-19. Sequencing was carried out using PBMCs or T cells enriched from blood (not recorded which). The chain has TRBV5-1 and TRBJ2-6; maybe TRBD1 (6 bases). CDR3 in DNA: TGCGCCAGCAGCTCGCCAGGGGTAGGGTCTGGGGCCAACGTCCTGACTTTC. It translates to CASSSPGVGSGANVLTF.